The rows below give T cell receptor beta chains drawn from one sample of a study of shared clonotypes between healthy human individuals. The data were produced by immunoSEQ multiplex PCR, yet TCRdb's version contains in-frame clones alone and is incomplete. Of some 2,100,000 clones in the sample, under 97% are singletons; the top ten hold approximately 0.13%. The sample consisted of naive CD4+ T cells sorted from blood. These receptors all stem from a young man in good health. The CDR3 runs from the conserved cysteine through the conserved F or W. Each record gives: D gene, V gene, J gene, clone size, CDR3 DNA, CDR3 protein. D genes are given only for firm matches. The size of a clone is reported for some rows only, either as once, few or many, or as a class for expanded clones.

D gene: .
V gene: TRBV10-3
J gene: TRBJ2-7
clone size: .
CDR3 DNA: TGTGCCATCAGTGAGTCTGGACCCGGCTACGAGCAGTACTTC
CDR3 protein: CAISESGPGYEQYF

D gene: TRBD1
V gene: TRBV19
J gene: TRBJ1-6
clone size: .
CDR3 DNA: TGTGCCAGTAGACCGGGACAGCTCTATAATTCACCCCTCCACTTT
CDR3 protein: CASRPGQLYNSPLHF

D gene: TRBD1
V gene: TRBV19
J gene: TRBJ1-1
clone size: .
CDR3 DNA: TGTGCCAGTAGTATAGATTGGACAGGGGGCACTGAAGCTTTCTTT
CDR3 protein: CASSIDWTGGTEAFF

D gene: .
V gene: TRBV4-3
J gene: TRBJ1-1
clone size: .
CDR3 DNA: TGCGCCAGCAGCCAAGAGCCGAACACTGAAGCTTTCTTT
CDR3 protein: CASSQEPNTEAFF

D gene: TRBD2
V gene: TRBV5-4
J gene: TRBJ2-7
clone size: .
CDR3 DNA: TGTGCCAGCAGCTTGGACGGGAGGGTCTACGAGCAGTACTTC
CDR3 protein: CASSLDGRVYEQYF

D gene: .
V gene: TRBV15
J gene: TRBJ2-1
clone size: .
CDR3 DNA: TGTGCCACCAGCAGAGCTCCCACCAATGAGCAGTTCTTC
CDR3 protein: CATSRAPTNEQFF

D gene: TRBD2
V gene: TRBV5-4
J gene: TRBJ2-1
clone size: .
CDR3 DNA: TGTGCCAGCAGCCCGGGAGGGACTAGCGGGGGGGGCGAGCAGTTCTTC
CDR3 protein: CASSPGGTSGGGEQFF

D gene: TRBD1
V gene: TRBV5-1
J gene: TRBJ1-4
clone size: .
CDR3 DNA: TGCGCCAGCAGTCCGACAGGGTCGACTAATGAAAAACTGTTTTTT
CDR3 protein: CASSPTGSTNEKLFF

D gene: TRBD1
V gene: TRBV5-4
J gene: TRBJ2-7
clone size: .
CDR3 DNA: TGTGCCAGCAGCTTGGGGGGACAGAACTACGCCCTCTACGAGCAGTACTTC
CDR3 protein: CASSLGGQNYALYEQYF

D gene: TRBD2
V gene: TRBV18
J gene: TRBJ2-7
clone size: .
CDR3 DNA: TGTGCCAGCTCACCGCCTAGCGGGAGCGCCTACGAGCAGTACTTC
CDR3 protein: CASSPPSGSAYEQYF

D gene: TRBD2
V gene: TRBV30
J gene: TRBJ2-4
clone size: .
CDR3 DNA: TGTGCCTGGAGTGTTGGACTAGAAAACATTCAGTACTTC
CDR3 protein: CAWSVGLENIQYF

D gene: TRBD1
V gene: TRBV19
J gene: TRBJ2-7
clone size: .
CDR3 DNA: TGTGCCAGTACCGAACAGGGGGCGGGTGAGCAGTACTTC
CDR3 protein: CASTEQGAGEQYF

D gene: .
V gene: TRBV7-2
J gene: TRBJ1-3
clone size: .
CDR3 DNA: TGTGCCAGCAGCTTAGGGGGGACTGCCTCTGGAAACACCATATATTTT
CDR3 protein: CASSLGGTASGNTIYF

D gene: TRBD1
V gene: TRBV10-3
J gene: TRBJ2-5
clone size: .
CDR3 DNA: TGTGCCATCAGTGCAGGGGGCTGGGAGACCCAGTACTTC
CDR3 protein: CAISAGGWETQYF

D gene: .
V gene: TRBV5-1
J gene: TRBJ2-7
clone size: .
CDR3 DNA: TGCGCCAGCAGCTCCGAACCAAGGAGCTCCTACGAGCAGTACTTC
CDR3 protein: CASSSEPRSSYEQYF

D gene: .
V gene: TRBV7-2
J gene: TRBJ2-7
clone size: .
CDR3 DNA: TGTGCCAGCAGTCTCCGAGGGGGACTGCCGGGGGTGCAGTACTTC
CDR3 protein: CASSLRGGLPGVQYF

D gene: TRBD1
V gene: TRBV4-3
J gene: TRBJ2-5
clone size: .
CDR3 DNA: TGCGCCAGCAGCCTTGGGGACAGGGATCAAGAGACCCAGTACTTC
CDR3 protein: CASSLGDRDQETQYF

D gene: .
V gene: TRBV7-2
J gene: TRBJ2-5
clone size: .
CDR3 DNA: TGTGCCAGCAGCTCGGGGGCGGGCCAAGAGACCCAGTACTTC
CDR3 protein: CASSSGAGQETQYF

D gene: .
V gene: TRBV6-5
J gene: TRBJ1-3
clone size: .
CDR3 DNA: TGTGCCAGCAGGGCCCCAGGGACTGGAAACACCATATATTTT
CDR3 protein: CASRAPGTGNTIYF

D gene: TRBD1
V gene: TRBV10-3
J gene: TRBJ1-1
clone size: once
CDR3 DNA: TGTGCCATCAGGGAAGGGGGCGGAAAGTCTGAAGCTTTCTTT
CDR3 protein: CAIREGGGKSEAFF

D gene: .
V gene: TRBV5-8
J gene: TRBJ1-5
clone size: .
CDR3 DNA: TGTGCCAGCAGCTTGAAAGGGGAGAGACAGCCCCAGCATTTT
CDR3 protein: CASSLKGERQPQHF

D gene: .
V gene: TRBV10-1
J gene: TRBJ2-7
clone size: .
CDR3 DNA: TGCGCCAGCAGCGCGCTGGACCCTCCGCCCCCTCCCGAGCAGTACTTC
CDR3 protein: CASSALDPPPPPEQYF

D gene: .
V gene: TRBV30
J gene: TRBJ1-3
clone size: .
CDR3 DNA: TGTGCCTGGAGTCAGGGAACGGACAGAGGAAACACCATATATTTT
CDR3 protein: CAWSQGTDRGNTIYF

D gene: .
V gene: TRBV28
J gene: TRBJ1-5
clone size: .
CDR3 DNA: TGTGCCAGCAGTCGGGGCAGAAATAGCAATCAGCCCCAGCATTTT
CDR3 protein: CASSRGRNSNQPQHF

D gene: TRBD2
V gene: TRBV5-1
J gene: TRBJ2-7
clone size: .
CDR3 DNA: TGCGCCAGCAGCCCCGGGCTAGCGGGGAGCGGCGAGCAGTACTTC
CDR3 protein: CASSPGLAGSGEQYF

D gene: .
V gene: TRBV9
J gene: TRBJ1-4
clone size: once
CDR3 DNA: TGTGCCAGCAGCCCCGGGCCCCCTGGGGCGACTAATGAAAAACTGTTTTTT
CDR3 protein: CASSPGPPGATNEKLFF

D gene: .
V gene: TRBV6-1
J gene: TRBJ1-4
clone size: .
CDR3 DNA: TGTGCCAGCAGTGACTCCTCCCTAAATGAAAAACTGTTTTTT
CDR3 protein: CASSDSSLNEKLFF

D gene: .
V gene: TRBV5-1
J gene: TRBJ2-7
clone size: .
CDR3 DNA: TGCGCCAGCAGCTTGAAACAGGGAATGGCTGACTACGAGCAGTACTTC
CDR3 protein: CASSLKQGMADYEQYF

D gene: TRBD2
V gene: TRBV5-1
J gene: TRBJ2-5
clone size: once
CDR3 DNA: TGCGCCAGTTATAAAGCGGGACTCCAAGAGACCCAGTACTTC
CDR3 protein: CASYKAGLQETQYF

D gene: TRBD1
V gene: TRBV5-1
J gene: TRBJ2-2
clone size: .
CDR3 DNA: TGCGCCAGCAGCTTGGAAGCGACAGGGGGCACCACCGGGGAGCTGTTTTTT
CDR3 protein: CASSLEATGGTTGELFF

D gene: .
V gene: TRBV7-3
J gene: TRBJ1-6
clone size: .
CDR3 DNA: TGTGCCAGCAGCTTAACAGGGGATGGATCACCCCTCCACTTT
CDR3 protein: CASSLTGDGSPLHF